This TCR beta chain was captured by sequencing in a study of shared clonotypes between healthy human individuals. Broader study findings: What naive subsets generally showed was a larger estimated richness than memory subsets showed.

Once extracted for a subset, genomic DNA was divided evenly among several immunoSEQ plates. Here immunoSEQ multiplex PCR was the method, and the copy in TCRdb shows in-frame clones only, minus some. The sample has about 2.1 million clones, 85% to 95% seen once. CDR3 size: 18 residues. J gave up 0 bases and V 4 bases, and 8 bases lay outside the gene matches. The germline V gene has CDR1 LGHNA and CDR2 YSLEER. As for this clone: Its antigen is not known.

CD8 cells regarded as naive lacked CD45RO, were positively chosen for CCR7, and omitted terminally differentiated effector memory CD45RA+ cells. All donors qualified as healthy HIV-negative adults and had experienced no recent acute infections or vaccinations. The chain is built from TRBV4-3 and TRBJ2-1, with 11 nucleotides matching TRBD2. The TCR was taken from a man between 18 and 29 years old in good health. Some clones in this sample may be carry-over from other donors' samples. The sample comprised naive CD8+ T cells from PBMCs. The CDR3 coding sequence is TGCGCCAGCAGCCGCTCGGGACTAGCGGAAACCTCCTACAATGAGCAGTTCTTC. This gives the protein CASSRSGLAETSYNEQFF.